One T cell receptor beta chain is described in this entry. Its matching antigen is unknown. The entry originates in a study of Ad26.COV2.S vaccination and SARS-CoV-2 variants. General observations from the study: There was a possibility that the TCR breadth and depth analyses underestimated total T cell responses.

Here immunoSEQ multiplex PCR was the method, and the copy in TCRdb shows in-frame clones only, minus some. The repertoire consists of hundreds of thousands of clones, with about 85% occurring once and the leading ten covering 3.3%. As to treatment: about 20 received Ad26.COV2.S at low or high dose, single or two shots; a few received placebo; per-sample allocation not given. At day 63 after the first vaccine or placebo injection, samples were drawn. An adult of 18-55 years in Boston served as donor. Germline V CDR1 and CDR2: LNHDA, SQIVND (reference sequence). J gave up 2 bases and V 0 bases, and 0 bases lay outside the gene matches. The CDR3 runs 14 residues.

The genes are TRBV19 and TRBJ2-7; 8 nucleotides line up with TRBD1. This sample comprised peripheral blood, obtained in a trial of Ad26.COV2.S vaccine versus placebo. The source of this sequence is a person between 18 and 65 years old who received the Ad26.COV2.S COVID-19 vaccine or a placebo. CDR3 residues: CASSIEQGAYEQYF. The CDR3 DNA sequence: TGTGCCAGTAGTATAGAACAGGGGGCCTACGAGCAGTACTTC.